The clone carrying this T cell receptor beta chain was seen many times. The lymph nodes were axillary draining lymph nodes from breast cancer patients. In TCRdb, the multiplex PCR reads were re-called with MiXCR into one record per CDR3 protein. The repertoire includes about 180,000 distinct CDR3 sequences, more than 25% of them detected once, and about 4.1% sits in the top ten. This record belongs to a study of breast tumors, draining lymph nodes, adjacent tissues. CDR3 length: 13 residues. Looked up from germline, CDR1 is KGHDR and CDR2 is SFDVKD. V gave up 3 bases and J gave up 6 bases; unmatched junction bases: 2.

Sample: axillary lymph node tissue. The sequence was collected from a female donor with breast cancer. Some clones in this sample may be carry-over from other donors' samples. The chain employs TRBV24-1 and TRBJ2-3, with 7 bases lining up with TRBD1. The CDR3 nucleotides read TGTGCCACCAGTGATGACAGGGCGGATACGCAGTATTTT. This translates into CATSDDRADTQYF.